The clone carrying this T cell receptor (beta chain) was seen once. Antigen specificity is unknown. The data originate from a study of radiotherapy plus CTLA-4 blockade in lung cancer. Looking at the study overall: Among all patients, roughly 19% showed objective responses, while about 30% had disease control. Study-wide results and limits: TCR clones of tumor origin grew in blood after radiotherapy plus ipilimumab.

Focal radiation with ipilimumab CTLA-4 blockade was given to patients with chemo-refractory metastatic non-small-cell lung cancer. Method: immunoSEQ multiplex PCR; TCRdb's copy keeps in-frame clones and lacks some. Of roughly 15,000 clones in the sample, 72% are singletons; the top ten hold 40% to 65%. This sequence originates from a human donor with non-small cell lung cancer whose response to radiotherapy plus ipilimumab could not be evaluated. This specimen consisted of peripheral blood, obtained from a patient treated with radiotherapy plus ipilimumab.

As DNA, the CDR3 is TGCGCCAGCAGCTTGGAGGGAGTGGGGGGGCGCAATGAGCAGTTCTTC. Protein sequence: CASSLEGVGGRNEQFF. The chain recombines TRBV5-1 with TRBJ2-1; a possible D gene is TRBD2 (7 bases). The CDR3 is made up of 16 amino acids. From germline, CDR1 is SGHRS and CDR2 YFSETQ. The V end was cut by 0 bases, the J end by 6 bases, with 16 bases between.